This T cell receptor beta chain was retrieved from a study of response to subunit inactivated influenza vaccine. Regarding the study as a whole: The authors proposed limited new T cell recruitment per seasonal influenza vaccination.

On this clonotype: Its specificity is unknown.

Each CDR3 protein gets one entry after TCRdb re-called the RT-PCR reads with MiXCR. Of about 480,000 distinct CDR3 sequences in the sample, 11% were seen once. The TCR comes from a man aged 50-60 years who received an inactivated influenza vaccine. Here the sequenced sample was PBMCs from blood, taken more than 35 days after vaccination.

CDR3 protein: CASSGRILETQYF. DNA of the CDR3: TGTGCCAGCAGTGGACGGATTCTTGAGACCCAGTACTTC. The gene calls are TRBV7-2 and TRBJ2-5, with D hard to call. The CDR3 length is 13 residues. The ends were cut back, 6 bases at V and 5 bases at J, with 13 bases in the middle. Germline V gives CDR1 SGHTA, CDR2 FQGNSA.